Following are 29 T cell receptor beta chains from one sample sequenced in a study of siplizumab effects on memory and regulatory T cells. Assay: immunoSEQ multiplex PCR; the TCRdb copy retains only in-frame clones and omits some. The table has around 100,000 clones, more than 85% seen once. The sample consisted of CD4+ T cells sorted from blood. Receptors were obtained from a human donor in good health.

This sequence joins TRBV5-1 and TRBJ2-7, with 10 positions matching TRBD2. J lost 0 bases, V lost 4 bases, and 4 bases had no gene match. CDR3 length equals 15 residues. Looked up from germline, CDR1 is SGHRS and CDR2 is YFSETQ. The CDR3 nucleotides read TGCGCCAGCAGCCGTAGCGGGGGGTTCTCCTACGAGCAGTACTTC. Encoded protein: CASSRSGGFSYEQYF.

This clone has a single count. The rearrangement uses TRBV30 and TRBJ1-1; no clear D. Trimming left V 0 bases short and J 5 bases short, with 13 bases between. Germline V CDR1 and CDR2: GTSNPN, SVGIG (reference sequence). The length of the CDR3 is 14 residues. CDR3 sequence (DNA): TGTGCCTGGAGTGTAGAGGGCGCTGGGACTGAAGCTTTCTTT. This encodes CAWSVEGAGTEAFF.

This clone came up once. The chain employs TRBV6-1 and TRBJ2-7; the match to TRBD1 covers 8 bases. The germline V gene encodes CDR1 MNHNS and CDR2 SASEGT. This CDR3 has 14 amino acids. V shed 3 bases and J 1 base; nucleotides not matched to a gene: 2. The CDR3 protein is CASSEGTGSYEQYF. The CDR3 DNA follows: TGTGCCAGCAGTGAGGGGACAGGATCCTACGAGCAGTACTTC.

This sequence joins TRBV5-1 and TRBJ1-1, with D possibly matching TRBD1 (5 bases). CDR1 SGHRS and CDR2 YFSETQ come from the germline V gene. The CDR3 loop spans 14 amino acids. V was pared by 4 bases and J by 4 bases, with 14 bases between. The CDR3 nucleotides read TGCGCCAGCAGCCCCCCTGGGGGGTCCACTGAAGCTTTCTTT. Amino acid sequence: CASSPPGGSTEAFF.

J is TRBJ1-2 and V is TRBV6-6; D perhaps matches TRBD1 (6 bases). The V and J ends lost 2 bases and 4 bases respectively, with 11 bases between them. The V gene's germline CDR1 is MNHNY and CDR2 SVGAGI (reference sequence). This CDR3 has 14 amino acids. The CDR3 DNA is TGTGCCAGCAGTTACGCGAGAGGGGGCTATGGCTACACCTTC. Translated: CASSYARGGYGYTF.

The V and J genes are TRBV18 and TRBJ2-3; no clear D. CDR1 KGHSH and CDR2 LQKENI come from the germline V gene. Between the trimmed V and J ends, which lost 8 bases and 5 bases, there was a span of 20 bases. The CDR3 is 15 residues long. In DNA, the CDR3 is TGTGCCAGCCGAACCGGGCCACCGATGGAAGATACGCAGTATTTT. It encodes CASRTGPPMEDTQYF.

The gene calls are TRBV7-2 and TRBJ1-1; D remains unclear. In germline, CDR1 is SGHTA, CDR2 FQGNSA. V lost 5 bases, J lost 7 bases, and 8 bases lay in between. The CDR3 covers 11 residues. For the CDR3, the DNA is TGTGCCAGCAGCGCCTACAATGAAGCTTTCTTT. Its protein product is CASSAYNEAFF.

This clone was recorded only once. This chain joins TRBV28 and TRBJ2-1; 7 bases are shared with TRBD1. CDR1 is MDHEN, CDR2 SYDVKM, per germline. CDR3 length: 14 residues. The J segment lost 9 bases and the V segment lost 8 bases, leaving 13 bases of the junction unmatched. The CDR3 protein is CASAPTGSLGEQFF. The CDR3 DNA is TGTGCCAGCGCCCCGACAGGGTCGCTGGGTGAGCAGTTCTTC. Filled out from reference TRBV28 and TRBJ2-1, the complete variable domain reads DVKVTQSSRYLVKRTGEKVFLECVQDMDHENMFWYRQDPGLGLRLIYFSYDVKMKEKGDIPEGYSVSREKKERFSLILESASTNQTSMYLCASAPTGSLGEQFFGPGTRLTVL.

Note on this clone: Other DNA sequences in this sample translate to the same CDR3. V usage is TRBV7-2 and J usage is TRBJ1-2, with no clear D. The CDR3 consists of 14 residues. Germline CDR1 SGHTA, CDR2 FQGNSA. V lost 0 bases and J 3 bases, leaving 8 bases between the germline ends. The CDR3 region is CASSLAGGDYGYTF. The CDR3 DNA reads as TGTGCCAGCAGCTTAGCGGGCGGTGACTATGGCTACACCTTC.

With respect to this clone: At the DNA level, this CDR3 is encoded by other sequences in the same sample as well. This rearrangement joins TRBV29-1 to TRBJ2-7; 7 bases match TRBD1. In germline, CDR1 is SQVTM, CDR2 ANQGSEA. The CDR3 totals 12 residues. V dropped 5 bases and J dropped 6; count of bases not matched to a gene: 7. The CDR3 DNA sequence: TGCAGCGTTAACCGAGACAGGGCCGAGCAGTACTTC. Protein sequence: CSVNRDRAEQYF.

The CDR3 is CASRPLSNSLNEQFF. The CDR3 DNA is TGCGCCAGCAGGCCCCTTTCGAACAGCCTCAATGAGCAGTTCTTC. The chain has TRBV5-1 and TRBJ2-1; D not certain. CDR1 is SGHRS and CDR2 is YFSETQ in the germline V gene. V was cut by 5 bases and J by 6 bases, with 18 bases left in between. The CDR3 is 15 residues long.

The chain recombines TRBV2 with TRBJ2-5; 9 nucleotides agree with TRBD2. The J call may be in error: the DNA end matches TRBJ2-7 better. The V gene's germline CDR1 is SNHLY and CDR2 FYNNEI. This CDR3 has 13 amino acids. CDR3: CASGLAGFNEQYF. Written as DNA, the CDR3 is TGTGCCAGCGGGCTAGCGGGGTTTAACGAGCAGTACTTC.

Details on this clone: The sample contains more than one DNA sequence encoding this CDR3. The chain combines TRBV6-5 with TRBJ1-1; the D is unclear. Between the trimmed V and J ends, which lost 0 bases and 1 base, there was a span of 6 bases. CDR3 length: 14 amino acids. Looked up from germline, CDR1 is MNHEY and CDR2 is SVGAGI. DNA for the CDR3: TGTGCCAGCAGTTACTCGCCCGGGAACACTGAAGCTTTCTTT. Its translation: CASSYSPGNTEAFF.

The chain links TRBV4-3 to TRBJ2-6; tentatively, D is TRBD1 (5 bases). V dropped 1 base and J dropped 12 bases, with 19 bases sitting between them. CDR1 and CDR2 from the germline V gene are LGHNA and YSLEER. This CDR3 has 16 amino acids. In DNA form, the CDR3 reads TGCGCCAGCAGCCAAGGCGAACCGATGGACATCTCCGTCCTGACTTTC. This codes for CASSQGEPMDISVLTF.

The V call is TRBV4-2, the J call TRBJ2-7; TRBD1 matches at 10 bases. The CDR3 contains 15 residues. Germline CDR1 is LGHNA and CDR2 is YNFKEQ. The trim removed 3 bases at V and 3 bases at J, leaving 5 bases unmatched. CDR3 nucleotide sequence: TGTGCCAGCAGCCAGCCGGGACAGGGGAACTACGAGCAGTACTTC. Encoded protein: CASSQPGQGNYEQYF.

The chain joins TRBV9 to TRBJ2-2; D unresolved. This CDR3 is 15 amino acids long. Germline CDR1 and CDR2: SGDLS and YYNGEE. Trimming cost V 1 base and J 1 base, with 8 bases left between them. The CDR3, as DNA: TGTGCCAGCAGCGTATATACGATGAACACCGGGGAGCTGTTTTTT. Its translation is CASSVYTMNTGELFF.

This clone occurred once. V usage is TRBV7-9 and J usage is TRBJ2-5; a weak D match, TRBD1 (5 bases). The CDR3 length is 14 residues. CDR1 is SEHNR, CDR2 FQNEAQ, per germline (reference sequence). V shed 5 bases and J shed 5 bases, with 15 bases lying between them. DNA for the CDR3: TGTGCCAGCAGCATCAGGGTCCCTCGGGAGACCCAGTACTTC. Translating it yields CASSIRVPRETQYF.

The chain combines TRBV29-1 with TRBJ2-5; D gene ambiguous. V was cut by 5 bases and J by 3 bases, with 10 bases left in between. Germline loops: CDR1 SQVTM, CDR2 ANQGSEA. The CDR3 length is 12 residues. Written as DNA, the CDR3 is TGCAGCGTTTATAGTGGTGAAGAGACCCAGTACTTC. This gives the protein CSVYSGEETQYF.

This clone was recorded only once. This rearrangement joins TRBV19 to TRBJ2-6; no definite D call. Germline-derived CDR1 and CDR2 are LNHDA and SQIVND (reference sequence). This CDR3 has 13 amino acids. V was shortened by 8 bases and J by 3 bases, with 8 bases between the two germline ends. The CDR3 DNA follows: TGTGCCAGTTCGAGAAATGGGGCCAACGTCCTGACTTTC. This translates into CASSRNGANVLTF.

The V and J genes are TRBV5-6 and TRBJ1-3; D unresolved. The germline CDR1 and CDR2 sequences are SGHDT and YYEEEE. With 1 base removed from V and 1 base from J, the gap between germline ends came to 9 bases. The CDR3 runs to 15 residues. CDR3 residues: CASSLTSKSGNTIYF. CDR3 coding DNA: TGTGCCAGCAGCTTGACCAGCAAGTCTGGAAACACCATATATTTT.

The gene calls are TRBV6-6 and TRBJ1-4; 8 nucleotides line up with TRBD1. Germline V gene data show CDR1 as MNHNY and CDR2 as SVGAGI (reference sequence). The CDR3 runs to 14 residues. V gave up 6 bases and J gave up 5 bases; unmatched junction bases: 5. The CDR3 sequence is CASSPGQGNEKLFF. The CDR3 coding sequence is TGTGCCAGCAGCCCCGGACAGGGCAATGAAAAACTGTTTTTT.

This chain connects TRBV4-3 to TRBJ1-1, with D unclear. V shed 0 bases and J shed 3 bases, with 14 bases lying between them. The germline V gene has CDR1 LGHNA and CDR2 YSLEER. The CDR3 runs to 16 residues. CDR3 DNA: TGCGCCAGCAGCCAAGACTTAATACAGCAGCACACTGAAGCTTTCTTT. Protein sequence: CASSQDLIQQHTEAFF.

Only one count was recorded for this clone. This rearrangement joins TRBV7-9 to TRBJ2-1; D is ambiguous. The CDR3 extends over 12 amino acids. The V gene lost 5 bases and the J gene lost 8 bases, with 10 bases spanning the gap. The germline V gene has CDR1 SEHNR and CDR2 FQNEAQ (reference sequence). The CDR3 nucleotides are TGTGCCAGCAGCCAGTCGGGTTATGAGCAGTTCTTC. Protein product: CASSQSGYEQFF.

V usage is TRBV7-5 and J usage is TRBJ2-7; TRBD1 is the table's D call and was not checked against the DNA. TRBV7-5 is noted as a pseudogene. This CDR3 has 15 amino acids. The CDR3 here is CVRSLPGPVHYEQYF. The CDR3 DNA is TGTGTCAGAAGCTTGCCAGGGCCTGTTCACTACGAGCAGTACTTC.

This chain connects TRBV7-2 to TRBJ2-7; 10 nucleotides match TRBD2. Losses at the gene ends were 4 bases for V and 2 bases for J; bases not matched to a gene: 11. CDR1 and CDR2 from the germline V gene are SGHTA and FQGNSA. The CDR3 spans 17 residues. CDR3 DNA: TGTGCCAGCAGCTCATGGTCGGCTAGCGGGGGAACCTACGAGCAGTACTTC. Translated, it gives CASSSWSASGGTYEQYF.

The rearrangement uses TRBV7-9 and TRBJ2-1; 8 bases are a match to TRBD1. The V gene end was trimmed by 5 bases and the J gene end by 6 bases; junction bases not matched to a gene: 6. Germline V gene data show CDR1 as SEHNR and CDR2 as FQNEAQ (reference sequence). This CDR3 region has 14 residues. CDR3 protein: CASSPSQGVNEQFF. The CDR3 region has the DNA TGTGCCAGCAGCCCCTCACAGGGGGTCAATGAGCAGTTCTTC.

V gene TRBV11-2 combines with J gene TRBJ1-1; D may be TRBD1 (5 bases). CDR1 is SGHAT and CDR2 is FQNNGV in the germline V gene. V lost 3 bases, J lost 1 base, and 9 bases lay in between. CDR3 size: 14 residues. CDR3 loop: CASSFGQGNTEAFF. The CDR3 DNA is TGTGCCAGCAGCTTTGGGCAGGGGAACACTGAAGCTTTCTTT. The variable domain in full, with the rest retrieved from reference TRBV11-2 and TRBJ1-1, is EAGVAQSPRYKIIEKRQSVAFWCNPISGHATLYWYQQILGQGPKLLIQFQNNGVVDDSQLPKDRFSAERLKGVDSTLKIQPAKLEDSAVYLCASSFGQGNTEAFFGQGTRLTVV.

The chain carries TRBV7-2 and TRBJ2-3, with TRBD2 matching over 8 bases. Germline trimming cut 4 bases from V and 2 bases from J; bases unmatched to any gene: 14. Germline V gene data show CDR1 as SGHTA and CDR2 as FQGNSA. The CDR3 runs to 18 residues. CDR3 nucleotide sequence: TGTGCCAGCAGCTCCCCGGCCGGGGGGGTGAACCCCACAGATACGCAGTATTTT. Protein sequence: CASSSPAGGVNPTDTQYF. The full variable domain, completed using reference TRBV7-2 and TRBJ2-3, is GAGVSQSPSNKVTEKGKDVELRCDPISGHTALYWYRQSLGQGLEFLIYFQGNSAPDKSGLPSDRFSAERTGGSVSTLTIQRTQQEDSAVYLCASSSPAGGVNPTDTQYFGPGTRLTVL.

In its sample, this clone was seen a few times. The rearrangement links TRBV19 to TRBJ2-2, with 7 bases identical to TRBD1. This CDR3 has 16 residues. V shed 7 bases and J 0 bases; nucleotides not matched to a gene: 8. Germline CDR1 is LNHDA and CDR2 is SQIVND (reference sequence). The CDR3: CASTNAGTANTGELFF. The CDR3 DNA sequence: TGTGCCAGTACGAACGCCGGGACAGCGAACACCGGGGAGCTGTTTTTT.